This T cell receptor beta chain was sequenced during a study of regulatory T cells in long-lasting Graves disease. Both iRepertoire HTBI primers and Arm-PCR of CDR3 regions were used to build the TCR beta libraries. One entry per CDR3 protein, called by TCRdb with MiXCR from the multiplex PCR reads. The sample holds about 620,000 distinct CDR3 sequences; around 17% are singletons and the top ten take approximately 18%. Time point specified: newly diagnosed GD, antithyroid drugs for less than 3 months. Extracted PBMC RNA gave rise to the TCR library. The authors diagnosed Graves' disease using American Thyroid Association guidelines. Roughly 8.3 milliliters of peripheral blood were taken and placed in EDTA tubes. The same data also went into a second study, on T cells in Graves' hyperthyroidism and ophthalmopathy.

The source of this sequence is a woman aged 25 to 45 with Graves disease. The specimen was peripheral blood mononuclear cells (PBMCs), collected at new diagnosis, from a patient treated with antithyroid drugs.

In DNA, the CDR3 is TGTGCCAGCAGTGACCGTAGCGGGAGGGCCATTTGGAATGAGCAGTTCTTC. Its protein is CASSDRSGRAIWNEQFF. The J gene is TRBJ2-1, the V gene TRBV28, with 11 bases that match TRBD2. This CDR3 comprises 17 residues. Germline CDR1 is MDHEN and CDR2 is SYDVKM. Trimming cost V 5 bases and J 7 bases; bases outside gene matches: 13.